This record looks at one T cell receptor beta chain sequence and its context. Antigen: not known. This entry belongs to a study of cytomegalovirus exposure and HLA in healthy donors. Study results and caveats: Cytomegalovirus-associated TCR beta chains were listed, numbering some 170.

PCR involved 60 Vbeta and 13 Jbeta primers. Assay used: immunoSEQ multiplex PCR; TCRdb lists only in-frame clones, some missing. The table records a few hundred thousand clones, approximately 78% of them present only once. Germline V gene sequence: CDR1 LNHNV, CDR2 YYDKDF (reference sequence). CDR3 length: 16 residues. V lost 0 bases and J lost 0, with 9 bases in between. This receptor was identified in a man younger than 45 in good health and CMV-seronegative. Material for sequencing was PBMCs. The genes are TRBV15 and TRBJ2-4, with a tentative D call TRBD2 (5 bases). CDR3 amino acids: CATSRDVGVAKNIQYF. DNA for the CDR3: TGTGCCACCAGCAGAGATGTGGGAGTAGCCAAAAACATTCAGTACTTC.